This T cell receptor (beta chain) was profiled in a study of blood T cell repertoires in COVID-19. This clone was recorded a few times. The V gene end was trimmed by 5 bases and the J gene end by 0 bases; junction bases not matched to a gene: 8. The CDR3 contains 17 residues. Germline V gives CDR1 MNHEY, CDR2 SMNVEV (reference sequence). Authors' analysis steps: The assay estimated nucleated cells by amplifying reference gene primers. TCRdb's copy holds only in-frame clones and misses some; the assay was immunoSEQ multiplex PCR. The V and J calls and clone size come from that table; D and trimming were worked out from the DNA. The sample has about 98,000 clones, 75% to 95% seen once.

V and J are TRBV27 and TRBJ2-1; 9 bases are shared with TRBD2. The sequence derives from a young man with acute or convalescent COVID-19. Sequencing was done on a sample of peripheral blood. As DNA, the CDR3 is TGTGCCAGCAGTCTTCTCATAGCGGGGGACTCCTACAATGAGCAGTTCTTC. This codes for CASSLLIAGDSYNEQFF.